The sequence of this T cell receptor beta chain was determined in a study of blood T cell repertoires in COVID-19. About the research overall: Sources were T cells, B-cell-depleted T cells, or PBMCs; the material itself was cDNA or gDNA.

The protocol was immunoSEQ multiplex PCR, while the TCRdb copy is restricted to in-frame clones and leaves out a portion. The table shows roughly 160,000 clones, with under 85% occurring only once. V was cut by 8 bases and J by 4 bases, with 12 bases left in between. Germline CDR1 SGHRS, CDR2 YFSETQ. The CDR3 sequence is 12 residues long. Those enrolled, adults aged roughly 18 to 90 years, came from under 25 US areas. The study counted Cohort 3 donors as recovered given two negative PCRs, clearance, or symptom resolution. V is TRBV5-1 and J is TRBJ2-5; TRBD2 might be the D (6 bases). The sample was PBMCs or T cells enriched from blood (not recorded which). This TCR came from a man aged 45-60 years who had recovered from COVID-19. CDR3 residues: CASSGTLETQYF. In nucleotides, the CDR3 is TGCGCCAGTTCCGGGACTTTAGAGACCCAGTACTTC.